The 20 T cell receptor beta chains reported below all come from one sample, sequenced in a study of OX40 agonist ivuxolimab in advanced cancers. This table comes from immunoSEQ multiplex PCR, and its TCRdb copy is limited to in-frame clones, with some not included. The sample yields 50,000 to 60,000 clones, about 89% seen once. Sequenced material: CD4+ or CD8+ T cells sorted from blood, taken in a trial of the OX40 agonist ivuxolimab. These receptors originate from an adult with an advanced solid tumor such as melanoma, head and neck, liver or kidney cancer.

The chain links TRBV11-2 to TRBJ1-1, with no clear D. The V and J ends lost 4 bases and 1 base respectively, with 10 bases between them. This CDR3 contains 14 residues. CDR1 and CDR2 (germline): SGHAT, FQNNGV. Here the CDR3 reads CASSSPTGNTEAFF. Written as DNA, the CDR3 is TGTGCCAGCAGCTCCCCGACTGGGAACACTGAAGCTTTCTTT.

The chain is built from TRBV14 and TRBJ2-1; D possibly corresponds to TRBD1 (5 bases). CDR1 and CDR2 (germline): SGHDN, FVKESK. The CDR3 has 14 amino acids. V gave up 3 bases and J gave up 7 bases, with 13 bases separating them. CDR3: CASSHIRQPNEQFF. The DNA for the CDR3 is TGTGCCAGCAGCCACATCCGACAGCCTAATGAGCAGTTCTTC.

The CDR3 nucleotides read TGTGCCAGCAGCTTATTGACGGGAGATGCAGATACGCAGTATTTT. Translated, it gives CASSLLTGDADTQYF. The chain couples TRBV11-3 to TRBJ2-3, with a possible D match to TRBD2 (6 bases). CDR1 is SGHNT, CDR2 YENEEA, per germline. V was shortened by 2 bases and J by 4 bases, with 13 bases between the two germline ends. The CDR3 is 15 amino acids.

This rearrangement joins TRBV29-1 to TRBJ2-3; D ambiguous. The V gene lost 0 bases and the J gene lost 3 bases, with 10 bases spanning the gap. CDR1 and CDR2 from the germline V gene are SQVTM and ANQGSEA. There are 14 residues in the CDR3. The DNA of the CDR3 is TGCAGCGTTGAAGAGGGGTTTGGAACAGATACGCAGTATTTT. Protein product: CSVEEGFGTDTQYF.

This clone was seen a handful of times. The V call is TRBV7-2, the J call TRBJ1-1, with 7 bases fitting TRBD1. The CDR3 length is 14 residues. Per the germline V gene, CDR1 is SGHTA and CDR2 is FQGNSA. Germline trimming cut 5 bases from V and 4 bases from J; bases unmatched to any gene: 7. CDR3: CASSRWTGVTEAFF. CDR3 coding DNA: TGTGCCAGCAGCCGGTGGACAGGTGTCACTGAAGCTTTCTTT. The full variable domain, in which reference TRBV7-2 and TRBJ1-1 provide the parts outside the CDR3, is GAGVSQSPSNKVTEKGKDVELRCDPISGHTALYWYRQSLGQGLEFLIYFQGNSAPDKSGLPSDRFSAERTGGSVSTLTIQRTQQEDSAVYLCASSRWTGVTEAFFGQGTRLTVV.

The chain has TRBV11-1 and TRBJ2-2; 9 nucleotides agree with TRBD1. This CDR3 contains 15 residues. V lost 0 bases to trimming and J lost 5 bases; unmatched junction nucleotides: 1. Germline V gene sequence: CDR1 SGHAT, CDR2 FQDESV (reference sequence). The CDR3 reads CASSLAGTGTGELFF. CDR3 sequence (DNA): TGTGCCAGCAGCTTAGCGGGGACAGGGACCGGGGAGCTGTTTTTT.

This sequence joins TRBV28 and TRBJ1-3, with D possibly being TRBD1 (6 bases). V was clipped by 4 bases and J by 4 bases, with 14 bases between them. CDR1 is MDHEN, CDR2 SYDVKM, per germline. The CDR3 has 15 amino acids. The CDR3 DNA reads as TGTGCCAGCAGTTCGGGACAACGCGAAGGAAACACCATATATTTT. This gives the protein CASSSGQREGNTIYF.

The chain recombines TRBV7-2 with TRBJ2-3, with TRBD2 identical over 14 bases. Germline lookup yields CDR1 SGHTA and CDR2 FQGNSA. V lost 5 bases, J lost 5 bases, and 9 bases stayed unmatched. This CDR3 comprises 17 residues. In DNA, the CDR3 is TGTGCCAGCAGCCCCCGACTAGCGGGAGGGGGGGGAGATACGCAGTATTTT. Amino acid sequence: CASSPRLAGGGGDTQYF.

V and J are TRBV11-3 and TRBJ2-2; 10 bases agree with TRBD2. Germline trimming cut 2 bases from V and 2 bases from J; bases unmatched to any gene: 14. Germline CDR1 and CDR2: SGHNT and YENEEA. The CDR3 is 20 amino acids. The CDR3, as DNA: TGTGCCAGCAGCTTAACCGTCAGCTCGCTAGCGGGAGATAACACCGGGGAGCTGTTTTTT. It is translated as CASSLTVSSLAGDNTGELFF.

J is TRBJ1-2 and V is TRBV6-1, with a weak D call TRBD1 (6 bases). Germline CDR1 reads MNHNS; CDR2 reads SASEGT. Between the trimmed V and J ends, which lost 3 bases and 2 bases, there was a span of 10 bases. This CDR3 has 14 residues. In nucleotides, the CDR3 is TGTGCCAGCAGTGACCTAGGGGGGAACTATGGCTACACCTTC. Its translation is CASSDLGGNYGYTF.

This rearrangement joins TRBV28 to TRBJ1-5; maybe TRBD1 (5 bases). Germline loops: CDR1 MDHEN, CDR2 SYDVKM. The CDR3 extends over 14 amino acids. The ends were cut back, 7 bases at V and 3 bases at J, with 13 bases in the middle. The CDR3 nucleotides read TGTGCCAGCACCCGGGACGGAAACAATCAGCCCCAGCATTTT. Residues: CASTRDGNNQPQHF.

The rearrangement joins TRBV19 to TRBJ1-3, with a possible D match to TRBD1 (6 bases). The CDR3 totals 14 residues. Trimming cost V 8 bases and J 4 bases, with 15 bases left between them. CDR1 LNHDA and CDR2 SQIVND come from the germline V gene (reference sequence). CDR3 sequence reads: CASGVGGYGNTIYF. In DNA form, the CDR3 reads TGTGCCAGTGGAGTAGGGGGTTACGGAAACACCATATATTTT.

The rearrangement uses TRBV9 and TRBJ1-2, with a tentative D call TRBD1 (6 bases). V was pared by 3 bases and J by 2 bases, with 14 bases between. CDR1 SGDLS and CDR2 YYNGEE come from the germline V gene. CDR3 size: 15 residues. The CDR3 loop is CASSEGDQLNYGYTF. CDR3 in DNA: TGTGCCAGCAGCGAGGGGGACCAACTCAACTATGGCTACACCTTC. The complete variable domain, with remaining parts taken from reference TRBV9 and TRBJ1-2, reads DSGVTQTPKHLITATGQRVTLRCSPRSGDLSVYWYQQSLDQGLQFLIQYYNGEERAKGNILERFSAQQFPDLHSELNLSSLELGDSALYFCASSEGDQLNYGYTFGSGTRLTVV.

This chain links TRBV11-3 with TRBJ2-1; 7 bases line up with TRBD2. The CDR3 covers 15 residues. J was trimmed by 4 bases and V by 1 base; bases with no gene match: 4. The germline gives CDR1 SGHNT, CDR2 YENEEA. CDR3 DNA: TGTGCCAGCAGCTTAGCGGGAGGTGGTTACAATGAGCAGTTCTTC. This codes for CASSLAGGGYNEQFF. The whole variable domain, remainder taken from reference TRBV11-3 and TRBJ2-1, is EAGVVQSPRYKIIEKKQPVAFWCNPISGHNTLYWYLQNLGQGPELLIRYENEEAVDDSQLPKDRFSAERLKGVDSTLKIQPAELGDSAVYLCASSLAGGGYNEQFFGPGTRLTVL.

The gene calls are TRBV4-1 and TRBJ2-5; 10 nucleotides match TRBD1. The closer fit of TRBJ2-7 to the DNA end suggests the J call may be wrong. The CDR3 loop spans 15 amino acids. In germline, CDR1 is MGHRA, CDR2 YSYEKL. The CDR3 loop is CASSQEGTGAYEQYF. In DNA form, the CDR3 reads TGCGCCAGCAGCCAAGAAGGGACAGGGGCCTACGAGCAGTACTTC.

V gene TRBV27 combines with J gene TRBJ1-2; tentatively, D is TRBD1 (5 bases). Trimming took off 4 bases at V and 6 bases at J, with 9 bases between the two ends. Germline CDR1 MNHEY, CDR2 SMNVEV (reference sequence). The CDR3 sequence is 12 residues long. DNA for the CDR3: TGTGCCAGCAGTTCAACAGGACATGGCTACACCTTC. It encodes CASSSTGHGYTF.

The J gene is TRBJ2-3, the V gene TRBV5-1; tentatively, D is TRBD1 or TRBD2 (9 bases each). Trimming removed 4 bases at V and 6 bases at J, with 21 bases between. The CDR3 consists of 16 residues. CDR1 is SGHRS and CDR2 is YFSETQ in the germline V gene. CDR3 region: CASSLSSSGTGDTQYF. The CDR3 DNA is TGCGCCAGCAGCCTTTCCTCTAGCGGGACAGGGGATACGCAGTATTTT.

As for this clone: Other nucleotide sequences from this sample produce the same CDR3. The chain combines TRBV28 with TRBJ2-1; 7 bases agree with TRBD2. The CDR3 is 16 residues long. V was pared by 4 bases and J by 10 bases, with 16 bases of the junction left unmatched. CDR1 and CDR2 (germline): MDHEN, SYDVKM. This chain's CDR3 is CASSSSGADSFGEQFF. The CDR3 nucleotides are TGTGCCAGCAGTTCTAGCGGCGCAGACTCCTTCGGCGAGCAGTTCTTC.

The CDR3 nucleotides are TGTGCCAGCAGTGAAGTCGACGACCTTCCCTCCTACGAGCAGTACTTC. This codes for CASSEVDDLPSYEQYF. J is TRBJ2-7 and V is TRBV6-1; D is uncertain. The length of the CDR3 is 16 residues. Germline CDR1 is MNHNS and CDR2 is SASEGT. V dropped 1 base and J dropped 0 bases, with 13 bases sitting between them.

The rearrangement uses TRBV5-6 and TRBJ1-1; D gene unclear. The germline CDR1 and CDR2 sequences are SGHDT and YYEEEE. The CDR3 sequence is 11 residues long. V was shortened by 0 bases and J by 6 bases, with 3 bases between the two germline ends. The CDR3 bases are TGTGCCAGCAGCTTGGTCGCTGAAGCTTTCTTT. The encoded protein is CASSLVAEAFF. Full variable domain (rest looked up from reference TRBV5-6 and TRBJ1-1): DAGVTQSPTHLIKTRGQQVTLRCSPKSGHDTVSWYQQALGQGPQFIFQYYEEEERQRGNFPDRFSGHQFPNYSSELNVNALLLGDSALYLCASSLVAEAFFGQGTRLTVV.